These 12 T cell receptor beta chains were sequenced from one sample in a study of cytomegalovirus exposure and HLA in healthy donors (dated by TCRdb to about 2017). Library preparation employed the immunoSEQ multiplex PCR assay. The multiplex PCR relied on a mix of 60 forward primers for TCR Vbeta segments and 13 reverse primers for TCR Jbeta segments. Sourced from immuneACCESS, this table was stored by TCRdb with only in-frame sequences that have V and J called. A share of the clones is absent; for the studies checked, an unresolved V gene accounts for under half, and the remainder has no known explanation. For this sample there are 150,000 to 170,000 clones; over 65% appear just once. Approximately 4% of the sample goes to the ten largest clones. Sample: PBMCs. These TCRs come from a woman aged 40 to 50 in good health and CMV-seronegative.

The chain joins TRBV18 to TRBJ2-6; 9 positions agree with TRBD2. V lost 4 bases to trimming and J lost 2 bases; unmatched junction nucleotides: 3. This CDR3 spans 16 amino acids. Germline assignment: CDR1 KGHSH and CDR2 LQKENI. CDR3 sequence (DNA): TGTGCCAGCTCACGGGAGCGGGGGGCTGGGGCCAACGTCCTGACTTTC. Translated: CASSRERGAGANVLTF.

The chain combines TRBV5-1 with TRBJ1-4, with D perhaps TRBD1 (6 bases). Germline lookup yields CDR1 SGHRS and CDR2 YFSETQ. V lost 3 bases to trimming and J lost 4 bases, with 13 bases between them. CDR3 length equals 15 residues. The CDR3 loop is CASSSPWDINEKLFF. The DNA for the CDR3 is TGCGCCAGCAGCTCTCCTTGGGACATTAATGAAAAACTGTTTTTT. The variable domain in full, completed from reference TRBV5-1 and TRBJ1-4, reads KAGVTQTPRYLIKTRGQQVTLSCSPISGHRSVSWYQQTPGQGLQFLFEYFSETQRNKGNFPGRFSGRQFSNSRSEMNVSTLELGDSALYLCASSSPWDINEKLFFGSGTQLSVL.

This clone was seen a handful of times. This sequence joins TRBV18 and TRBJ2-5; 7 positions agree with TRBD1. The V and J ends lost 3 bases and 2 bases, in that order; junction bases with no gene match: 3. Germline loops: CDR1 KGHSH, CDR2 LQKENI. CDR3 length equals 14 residues. The CDR3 here is CASSPTGRQETQYF. The CDR3 nucleotides are TGTGCCAGCTCACCGACAGGGCGGCAAGAGACCCAGTACTTC.

This clone was counted a few times. The rearrangement uses TRBV27 and TRBJ1-5; no firm D call. Looked up from germline, CDR1 is MNHEY and CDR2 is SMNVEV (reference sequence). Trimming cost V 4 bases and J 4 bases, with 8 bases left between them. The CDR3 is made up of 13 amino acids. CDR3 nucleotide sequence: TGTGCCAGCAGTTCGACTGTAAATCAGCCCCAGCATTTT. Amino acid sequence: CASSSTVNQPQHF.

The gene calls are TRBV6-5 and TRBJ2-7; D call uncertain. This CDR3 has 16 amino acids. Germline V lookup: CDR1 MNHEY, CDR2 SVGAGI. V shed 4 bases and J shed 7 bases, with 23 bases lying between them. The CDR3 loop reads CASSSFPSSASSEQYF. As DNA, the CDR3 is TGTGCCAGCAGTTCATTCCCTAGTTCGGCATCGAGTGAGCAGTACTTC.

The chain recombines TRBV30 with TRBJ2-6; possibly TRBD1 for D (5 bases). V dropped 5 bases and J dropped 0 bases, with 8 bases sitting between them. There are 14 residues in the CDR3. Germline V gene sequence: CDR1 GTSNPN, CDR2 SVGIG (reference sequence). CDR3 region: CAWDSSSGANVLTF. The DNA of the CDR3 is TGTGCCTGGGACAGCAGCTCTGGGGCCAACGTCCTGACTTTC.

This chain uses TRBV10-3 with TRBJ1-1; the match to TRBD1 covers 7 bases. The CDR3 spans 17 residues. V shed 0 bases, J shed 0 bases, and the junction held 7 bases outside the gene matches. CDR1 ENHRY and CDR2 SYGVKD come from the germline V gene. The CDR3 nucleotides are TGTGCCATCAGTGAGTCACCTCGACAGGGAGTGAACACTGAAGCTTTCTTT. Translated, it gives CAISESPRQGVNTEAFF.

The genes are TRBV10-1 and TRBJ2-2; no firm D call. The CDR3 contains 14 residues. Germline CDR1 and CDR2: WNHNN and SYGVQD (reference sequence). The V end lost 5 bases, the J end lost 7 bases, and 14 bases lay between the germline ends. This CDR3 reads CASSKSGDYGELFF. The CDR3, as DNA: TGCGCCAGCAGTAAGAGTGGTGATTACGGGGAGCTGTTTTTT.

This clone was detected only a few times. V is TRBV6-1 and J is TRBJ1-5; D is unresolved. Germline CDR1 reads MNHNS; CDR2 reads SASEGT. Trimming stripped 6 bases from V and 7 bases from J, with 16 bases between. The CDR3 has 14 residues. CDR3 loop: CASRPPGIGQPQHF. DNA of the CDR3: TGTGCCAGCAGGCCCCCGGGGATAGGCCAGCCCCAGCATTTT.

J is TRBJ1-1 and V is TRBV7-6; D might be TRBD1 (5 bases). V was cut by 3 bases and J by 0 bases, with 17 bases left in between. The CDR3 sequence is 17 residues long. CDR1 is SGHVS and CDR2 is FNYEAQ in the germline V gene. The CDR3 bases are TGTGCCAGCAGCTTGGGGTTAGTTGGGACTATGAACACTGAAGCTTTCTTT. Translated, it gives CASSLGLVGTMNTEAFF.

In this sample, this clone turned up once. The chain links TRBV19 to TRBJ1-2; D gene ambiguous. The CDR3 sequence is 14 residues long. V was pared by 10 bases and J by 6 bases, with 21 bases between. Germline loops: CDR1 LNHDA, CDR2 SQIVND (reference sequence). CDR3: CATLVAGGIDGYTF. The CDR3 DNA reads TGTGCCACTTTAGTAGCTGGTGGCATAGATGGCTACACCTTC.

This chain joins TRBV5-1 and TRBJ2-7; 7 bases map to TRBD1. Unmatched junction bases numbered 9, after V lost 2 bases and J lost 7 bases. Germline CDR1 reads SGHRS; CDR2 reads YFSETQ. The CDR3 sequence is 14 residues long. The CDR3 nucleotides read TGCGCCAGCAGCTTTGGACAGGCTCCGAGGGAGCAGTACTTC. Protein: CASSFGQAPREQYF.